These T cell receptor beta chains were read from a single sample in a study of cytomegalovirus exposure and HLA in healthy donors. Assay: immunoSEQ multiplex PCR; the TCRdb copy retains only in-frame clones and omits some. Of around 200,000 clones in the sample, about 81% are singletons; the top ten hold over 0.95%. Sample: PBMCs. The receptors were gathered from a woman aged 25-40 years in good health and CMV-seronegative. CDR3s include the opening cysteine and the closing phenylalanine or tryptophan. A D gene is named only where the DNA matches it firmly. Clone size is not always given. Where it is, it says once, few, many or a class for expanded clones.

CDR3aa: CASNNGRTEAFF; CDR3nt: TGTGCCAGCAATAACGGGAGGACTGAAGCTTTCTTT; v_gene: TRBV2; j_gene: TRBJ1-1; d_gene: NA; abundance: NA
CDR3aa: CASRTRSDTQYF; CDR3nt: TGTGCCAGCAGGACTAGATCAGATACGCAGTATTTT; v_gene: TRBV6-5; j_gene: TRBJ2-3; d_gene: NA; abundance: NA
CDR3aa: CASSQATNQPQHF; CDR3nt: TGTGCCAGCAGCCAAGCCACAAATCAGCCCCAGCATTTT; v_gene: TRBV14; j_gene: TRBJ1-5; d_gene: NA; abundance: many
CDR3aa: CASSQVIAVSGNTIYF; CDR3nt: TGCGCCAGCAGCCAAGTAATTGCGGTCTCTGGAAACACCATATATTTT; v_gene: TRBV4-1; j_gene: TRBJ1-3; d_gene: NA; abundance: NA
CDR3aa: CASSLQWTDNRRSNSPLHF; CDR3nt: TGTGCCAGCAGCCTCCAGTGGACAGACAACCGTAGATCTAATTCACCCCTCCACTTT; v_gene: TRBV4-2; j_gene: TRBJ1-6; d_gene: NA; abundance: NA
CDR3aa: CASSYRGYYEQYF; CDR3nt: TGTGCCAGCAGTTATAGGGGGTACTACGAGCAGTACTTC; v_gene: TRBV6-5; j_gene: TRBJ2-7; d_gene: NA; abundance: NA
CDR3aa: CASSWTVDQPQHF; CDR3nt: TGTGCCAGCAGCTGGACAGTAGATCAGCCCCAGCATTTT; v_gene: TRBV7-8; j_gene: TRBJ1-5; d_gene: NA; abundance: NA
CDR3aa: CASSPGGYEQYF; CDR3nt: TGTGCCAGCAGCCCCGGGGGGTACGAGCAGTACTTC; v_gene: TRBV7-9; j_gene: TRBJ2-7; d_gene: TRBD2; abundance: NA
CDR3aa: CASSWGTTEAFF; CDR3nt: TGTGCCAGCAGCTGGGGGACTACTGAAGCTTTCTTT; v_gene: TRBV5-4; j_gene: TRBJ1-1; d_gene: NA; abundance: NA
CDR3aa: CASSIALAGGSYEQYF; CDR3nt: TGTGCCAGTAGTATAGCACTAGCGGGGGGTTCCTACGAGCAGTACTTC; v_gene: TRBV19; j_gene: TRBJ2-7; d_gene: TRBD2; abundance: NA
CDR3aa: CASSSDRRTEAFF; CDR3nt: TGTGCCAGCAGCTCCGACAGGAGGACTGAAGCTTTCTTT; v_gene: TRBV11-2; j_gene: TRBJ1-1; d_gene: NA; abundance: NA